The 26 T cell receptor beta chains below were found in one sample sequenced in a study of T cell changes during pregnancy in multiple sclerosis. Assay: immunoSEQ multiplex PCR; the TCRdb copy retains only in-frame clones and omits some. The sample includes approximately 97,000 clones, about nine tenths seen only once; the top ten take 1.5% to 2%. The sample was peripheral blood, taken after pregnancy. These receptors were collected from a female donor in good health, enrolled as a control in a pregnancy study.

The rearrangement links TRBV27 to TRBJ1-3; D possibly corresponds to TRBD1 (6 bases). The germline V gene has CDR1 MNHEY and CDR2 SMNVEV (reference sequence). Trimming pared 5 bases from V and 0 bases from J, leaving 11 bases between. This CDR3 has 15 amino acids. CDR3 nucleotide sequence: TGTGCCAGCAGTACAGGGTTGAGCTCTGGAAACACCATATATTTT. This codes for CASSTGLSSGNTIYF.

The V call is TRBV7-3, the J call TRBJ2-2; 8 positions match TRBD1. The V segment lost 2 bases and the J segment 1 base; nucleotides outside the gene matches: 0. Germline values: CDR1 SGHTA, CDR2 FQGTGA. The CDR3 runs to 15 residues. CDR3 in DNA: TGTGCCAGCAGCTTAGGGACAGGGAACACCGGGGAGCTGTTTTTT. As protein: CASSLGTGNTGELFF.

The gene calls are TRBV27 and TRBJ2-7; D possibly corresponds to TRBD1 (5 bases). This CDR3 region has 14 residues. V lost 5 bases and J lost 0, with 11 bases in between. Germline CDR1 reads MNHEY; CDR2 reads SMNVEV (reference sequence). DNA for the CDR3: TGTGCCAGCAGTGAACAGGAGACCTCCTACGAGCAGTACTTC. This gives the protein CASSEQETSYEQYF.

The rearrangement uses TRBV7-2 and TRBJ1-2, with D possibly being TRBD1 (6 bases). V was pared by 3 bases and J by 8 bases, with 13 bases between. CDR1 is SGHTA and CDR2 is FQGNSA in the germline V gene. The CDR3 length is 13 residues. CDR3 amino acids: CASSFREGEGYTF. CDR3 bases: TGTGCCAGCAGCTTCCGAGAGGGGGAAGGCTACACCTTC.

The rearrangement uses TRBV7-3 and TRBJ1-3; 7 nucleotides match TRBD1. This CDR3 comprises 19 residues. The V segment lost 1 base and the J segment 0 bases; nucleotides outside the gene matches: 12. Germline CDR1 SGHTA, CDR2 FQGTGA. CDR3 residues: CASSLRQSLGQSSGNTIYF. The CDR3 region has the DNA TGTGCCAGCAGCTTAAGGCAAAGCCTGGGACAGAGCTCTGGAAACACCATATATTTT.

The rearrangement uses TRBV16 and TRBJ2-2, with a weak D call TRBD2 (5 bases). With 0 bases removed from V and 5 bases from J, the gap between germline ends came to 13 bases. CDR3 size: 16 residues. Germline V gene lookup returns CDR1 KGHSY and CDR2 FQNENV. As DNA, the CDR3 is TGTGCCAGCAGCCAATCGGCGGGTAAAGGTACCGGGGAGCTGTTTTTT. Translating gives CASSQSAGKGTGELFF.

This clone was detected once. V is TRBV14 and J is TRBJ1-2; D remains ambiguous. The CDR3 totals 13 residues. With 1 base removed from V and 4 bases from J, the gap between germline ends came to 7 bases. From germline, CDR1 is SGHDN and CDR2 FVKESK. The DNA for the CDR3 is TGTGCCAGCAGCCAAGGCGGCTTCTATGGCTACACCTTC. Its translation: CASSQGGFYGYTF.

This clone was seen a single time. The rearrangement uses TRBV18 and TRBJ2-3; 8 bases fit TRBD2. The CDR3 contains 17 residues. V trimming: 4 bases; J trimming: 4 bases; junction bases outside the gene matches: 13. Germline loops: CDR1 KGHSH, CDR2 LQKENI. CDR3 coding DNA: TGTGCCAGCTCACTTCAACTATCCGGGACTAGTGCAGATACGCAGTATTTT. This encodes CASSLQLSGTSADTQYF.

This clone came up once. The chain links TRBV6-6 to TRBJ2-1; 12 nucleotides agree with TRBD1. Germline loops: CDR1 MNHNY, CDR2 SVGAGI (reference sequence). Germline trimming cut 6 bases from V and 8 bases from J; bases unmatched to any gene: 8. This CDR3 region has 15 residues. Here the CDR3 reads CASRDPGQGAHEQFF. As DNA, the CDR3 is TGTGCCAGCAGAGACCCGGGACAGGGGGCCCATGAGCAGTTCTTC.

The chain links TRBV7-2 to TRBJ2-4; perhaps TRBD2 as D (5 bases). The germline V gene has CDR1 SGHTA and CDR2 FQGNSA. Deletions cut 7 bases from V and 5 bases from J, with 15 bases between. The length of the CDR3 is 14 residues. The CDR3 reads CASKRSAHENIQYF. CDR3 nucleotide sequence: TGTGCCAGCAAGCGGTCAGCGCATGAAAACATTCAGTACTTC.

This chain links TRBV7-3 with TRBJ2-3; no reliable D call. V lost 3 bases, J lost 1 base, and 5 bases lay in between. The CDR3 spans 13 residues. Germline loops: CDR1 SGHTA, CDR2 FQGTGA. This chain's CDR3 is CASSFVGTDTQYF. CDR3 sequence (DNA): TGTGCCAGCAGCTTCGTCGGCACAGATACGCAGTATTTT.

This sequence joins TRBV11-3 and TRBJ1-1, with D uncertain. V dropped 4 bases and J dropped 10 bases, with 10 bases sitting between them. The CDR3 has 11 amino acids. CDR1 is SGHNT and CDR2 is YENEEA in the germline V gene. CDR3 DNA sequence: TGTGCCAGCAGCTCTGGATCGGGAGCTTTCTTT. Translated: CASSSGSGAFF.

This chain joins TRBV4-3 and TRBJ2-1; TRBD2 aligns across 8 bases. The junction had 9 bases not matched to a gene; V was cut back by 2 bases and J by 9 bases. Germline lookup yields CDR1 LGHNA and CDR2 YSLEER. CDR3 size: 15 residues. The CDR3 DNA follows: TGCGCCAGCAGCCAAAGGGGGGCTCGGGAGGGTGAGCAGTTCTTC. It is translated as CASSQRGAREGEQFF.

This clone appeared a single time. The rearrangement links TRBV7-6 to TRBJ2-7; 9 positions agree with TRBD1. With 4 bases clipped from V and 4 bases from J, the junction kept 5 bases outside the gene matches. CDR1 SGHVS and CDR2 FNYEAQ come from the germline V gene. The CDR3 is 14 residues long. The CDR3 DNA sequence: TGTGCCAGCAGCTCCGGGACAGGGTTTTACGAGCAGTACTTC. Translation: CASSSGTGFYEQYF.

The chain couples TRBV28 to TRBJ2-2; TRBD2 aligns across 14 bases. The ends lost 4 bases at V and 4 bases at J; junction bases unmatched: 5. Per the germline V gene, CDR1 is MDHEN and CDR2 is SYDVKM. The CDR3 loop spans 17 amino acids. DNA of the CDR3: TGTGCCAGCAGTTCTGGACTAGCGGGGGGATTCACCGGGGAGCTGTTTTTT. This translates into CASSSGLAGGFTGELFF.

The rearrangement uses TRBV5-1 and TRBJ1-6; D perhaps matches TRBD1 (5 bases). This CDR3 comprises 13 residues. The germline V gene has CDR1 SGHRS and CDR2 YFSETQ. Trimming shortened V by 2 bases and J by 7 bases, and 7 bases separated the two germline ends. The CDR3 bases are TGCGCCAGCAGCTTTGACAGAAATTCACCCCTCCACTTT. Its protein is CASSFDRNSPLHF.

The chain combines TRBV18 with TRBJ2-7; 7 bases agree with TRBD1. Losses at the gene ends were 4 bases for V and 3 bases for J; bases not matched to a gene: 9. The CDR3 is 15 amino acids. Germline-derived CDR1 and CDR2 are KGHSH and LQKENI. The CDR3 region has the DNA TGTGCCAGCTCACGGTCGACAGGGCTAAGCTACGAGCAGTACTTC. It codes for CASSRSTGLSYEQYF.

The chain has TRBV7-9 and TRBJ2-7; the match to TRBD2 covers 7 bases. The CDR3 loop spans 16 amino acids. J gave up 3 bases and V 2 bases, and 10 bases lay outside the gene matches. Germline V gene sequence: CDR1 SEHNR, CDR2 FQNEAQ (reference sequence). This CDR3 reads CASSLTNPGDYYEQYF. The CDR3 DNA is TGTGCCAGCAGCTTAACGAATCCGGGGGACTACTACGAGCAGTACTTC.

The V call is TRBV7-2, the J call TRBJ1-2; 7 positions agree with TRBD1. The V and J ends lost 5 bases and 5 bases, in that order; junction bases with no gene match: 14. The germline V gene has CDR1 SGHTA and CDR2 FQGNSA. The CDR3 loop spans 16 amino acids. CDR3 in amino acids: CASSTRQGSVVYGYTF. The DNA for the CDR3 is TGTGCCAGCAGCACTCGACAGGGATCGGTGGTTTATGGCTACACCTTC.

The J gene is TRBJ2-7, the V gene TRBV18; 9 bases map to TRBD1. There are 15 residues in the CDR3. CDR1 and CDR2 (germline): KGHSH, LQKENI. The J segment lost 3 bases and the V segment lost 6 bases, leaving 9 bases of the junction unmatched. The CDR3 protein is CASSLTGTGIYEQYF. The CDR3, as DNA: TGTGCCAGCTCGCTAACGGGGACAGGGATCTACGAGCAGTACTTC.

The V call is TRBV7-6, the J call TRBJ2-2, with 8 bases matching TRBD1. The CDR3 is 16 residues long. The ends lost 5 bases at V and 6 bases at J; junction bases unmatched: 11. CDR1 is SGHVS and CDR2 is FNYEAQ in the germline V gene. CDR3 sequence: CASSHDRGVGSGELFF. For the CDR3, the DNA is TGTGCCAGCAGCCACGACAGGGGAGTTGGGTCCGGGGAGCTGTTTTTT.

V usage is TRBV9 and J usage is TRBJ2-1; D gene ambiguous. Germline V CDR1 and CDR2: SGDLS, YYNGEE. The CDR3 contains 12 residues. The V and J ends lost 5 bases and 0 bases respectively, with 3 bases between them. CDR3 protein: CASSISYNEQFF. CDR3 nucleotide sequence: TGTGCCAGCAGTATCTCCTACAATGAGCAGTTCTTC.

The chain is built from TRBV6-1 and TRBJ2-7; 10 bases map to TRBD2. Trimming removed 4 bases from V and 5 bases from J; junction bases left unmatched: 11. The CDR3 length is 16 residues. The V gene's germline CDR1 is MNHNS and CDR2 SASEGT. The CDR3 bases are TGTGCCAGCAGTGCCCCAGGAGCGGGGGGGCCCGACGAGCAGTACTTC. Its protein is CASSAPGAGGPDEQYF.

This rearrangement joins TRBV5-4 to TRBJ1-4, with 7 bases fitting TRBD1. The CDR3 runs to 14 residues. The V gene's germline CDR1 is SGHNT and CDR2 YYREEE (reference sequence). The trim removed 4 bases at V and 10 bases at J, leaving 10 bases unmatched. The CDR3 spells CASSPAGGDGKLFF. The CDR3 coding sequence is TGTGCCAGCAGCCCGGCAGGGGGAGATGGAAAACTGTTTTTT.

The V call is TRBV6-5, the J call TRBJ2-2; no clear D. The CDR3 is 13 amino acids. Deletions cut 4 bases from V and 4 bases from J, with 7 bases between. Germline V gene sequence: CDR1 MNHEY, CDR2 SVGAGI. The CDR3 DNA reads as TGTGCCAGCAGTTTTGATAGCACCGGGGAGCTGTTTTTT. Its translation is CASSFDSTGELFF.

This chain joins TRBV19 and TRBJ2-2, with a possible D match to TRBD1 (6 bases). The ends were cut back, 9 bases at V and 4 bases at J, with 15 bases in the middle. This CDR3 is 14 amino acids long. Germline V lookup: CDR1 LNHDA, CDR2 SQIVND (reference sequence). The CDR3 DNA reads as TGTGCCAGCAGCCAGGGGTTGAGCACCGGGGAGCTGTTTTTT. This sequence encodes CASSQGLSTGELFF.